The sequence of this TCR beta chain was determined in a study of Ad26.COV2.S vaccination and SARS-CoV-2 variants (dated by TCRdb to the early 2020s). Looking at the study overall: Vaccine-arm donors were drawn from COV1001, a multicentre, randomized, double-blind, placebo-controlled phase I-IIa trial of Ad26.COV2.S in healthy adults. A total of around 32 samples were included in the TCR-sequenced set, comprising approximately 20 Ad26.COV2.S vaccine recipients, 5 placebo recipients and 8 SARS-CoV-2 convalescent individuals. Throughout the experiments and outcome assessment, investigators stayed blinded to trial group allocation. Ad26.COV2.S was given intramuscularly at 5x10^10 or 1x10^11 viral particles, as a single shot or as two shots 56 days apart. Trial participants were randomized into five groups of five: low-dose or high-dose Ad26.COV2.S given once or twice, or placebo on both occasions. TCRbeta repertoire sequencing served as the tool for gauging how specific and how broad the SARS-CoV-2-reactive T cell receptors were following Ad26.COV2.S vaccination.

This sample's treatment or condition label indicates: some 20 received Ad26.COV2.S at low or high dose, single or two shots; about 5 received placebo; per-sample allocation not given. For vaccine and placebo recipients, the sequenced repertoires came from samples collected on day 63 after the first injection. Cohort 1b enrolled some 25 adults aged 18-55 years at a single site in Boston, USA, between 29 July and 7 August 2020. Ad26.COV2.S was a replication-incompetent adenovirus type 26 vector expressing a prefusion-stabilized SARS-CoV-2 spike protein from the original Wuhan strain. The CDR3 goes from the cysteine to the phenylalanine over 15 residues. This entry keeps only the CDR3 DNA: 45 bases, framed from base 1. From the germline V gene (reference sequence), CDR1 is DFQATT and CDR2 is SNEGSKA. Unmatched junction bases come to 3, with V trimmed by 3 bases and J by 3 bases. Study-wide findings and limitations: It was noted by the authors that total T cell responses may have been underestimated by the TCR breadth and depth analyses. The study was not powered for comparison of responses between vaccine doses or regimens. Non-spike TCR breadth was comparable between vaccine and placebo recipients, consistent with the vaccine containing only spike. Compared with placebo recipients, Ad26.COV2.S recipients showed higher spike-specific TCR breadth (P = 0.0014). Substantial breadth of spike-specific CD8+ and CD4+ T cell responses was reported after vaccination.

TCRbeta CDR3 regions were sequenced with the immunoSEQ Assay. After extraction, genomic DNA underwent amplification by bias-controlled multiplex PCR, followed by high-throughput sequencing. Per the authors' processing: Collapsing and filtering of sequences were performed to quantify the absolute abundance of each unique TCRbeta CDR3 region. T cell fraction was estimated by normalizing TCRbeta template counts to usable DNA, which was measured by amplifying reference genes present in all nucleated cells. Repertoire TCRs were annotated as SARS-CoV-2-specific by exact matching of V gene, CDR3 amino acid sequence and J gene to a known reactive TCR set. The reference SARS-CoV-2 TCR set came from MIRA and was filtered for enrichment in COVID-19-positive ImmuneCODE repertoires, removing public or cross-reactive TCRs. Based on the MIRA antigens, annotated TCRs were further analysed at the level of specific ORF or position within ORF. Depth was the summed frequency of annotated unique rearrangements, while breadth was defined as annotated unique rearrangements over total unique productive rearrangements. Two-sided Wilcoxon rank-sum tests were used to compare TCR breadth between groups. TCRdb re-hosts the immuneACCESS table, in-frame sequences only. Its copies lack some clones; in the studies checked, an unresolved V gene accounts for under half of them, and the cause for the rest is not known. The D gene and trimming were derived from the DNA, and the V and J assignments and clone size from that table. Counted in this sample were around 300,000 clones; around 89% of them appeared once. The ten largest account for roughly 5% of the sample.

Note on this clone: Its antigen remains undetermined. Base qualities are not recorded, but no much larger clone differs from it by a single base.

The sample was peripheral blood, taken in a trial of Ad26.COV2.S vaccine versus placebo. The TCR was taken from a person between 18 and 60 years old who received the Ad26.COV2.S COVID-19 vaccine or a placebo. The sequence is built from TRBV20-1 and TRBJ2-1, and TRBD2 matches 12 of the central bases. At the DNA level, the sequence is TGCAGTGCTAGTGGACTAGCGGGATTCTACAATGAGCAGTTCTTC. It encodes CSASGLAGFYNEQFF.